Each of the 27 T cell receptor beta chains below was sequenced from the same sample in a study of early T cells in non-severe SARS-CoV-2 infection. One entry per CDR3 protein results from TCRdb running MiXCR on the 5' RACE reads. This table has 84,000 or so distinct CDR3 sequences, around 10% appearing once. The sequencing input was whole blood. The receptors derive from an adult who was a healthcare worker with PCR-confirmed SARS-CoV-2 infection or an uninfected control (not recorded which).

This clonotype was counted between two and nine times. The CDR3 region is CASGFSDTQYF. CDR3 nucleotide sequence: TGCGCCAGCGGATTCTCAGATACGCAGTATTTT. The chain links TRBV5-1 to TRBJ2-3, with D uncertain. Germline lookup yields CDR1 SGHRS and CDR2 YFSETQ. The CDR3 totals 11 residues. V lost 7 bases and J lost 4, with 7 bases in between.

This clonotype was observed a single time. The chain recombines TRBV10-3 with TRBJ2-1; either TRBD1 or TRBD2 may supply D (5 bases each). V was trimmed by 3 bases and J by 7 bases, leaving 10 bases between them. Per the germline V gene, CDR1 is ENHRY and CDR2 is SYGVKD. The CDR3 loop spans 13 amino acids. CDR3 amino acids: CAISDGARNEQFF. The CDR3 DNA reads TGTGCCATCAGTGACGGGGCGAGGAATGAGCAGTTCTTC.

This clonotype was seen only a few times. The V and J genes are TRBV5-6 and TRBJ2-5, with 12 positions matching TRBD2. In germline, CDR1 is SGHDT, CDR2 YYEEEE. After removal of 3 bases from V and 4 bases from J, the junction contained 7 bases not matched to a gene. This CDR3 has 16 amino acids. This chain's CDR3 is CASSSVLAGGPETQYF. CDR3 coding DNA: TGTGCCAGCAGCTCAGTTCTAGCGGGAGGGCCAGAGACCCAGTACTTC.

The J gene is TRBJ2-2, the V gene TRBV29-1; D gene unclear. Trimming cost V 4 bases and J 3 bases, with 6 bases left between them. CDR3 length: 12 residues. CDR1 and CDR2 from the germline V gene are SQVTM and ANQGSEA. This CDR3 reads CSVVADTGELFF. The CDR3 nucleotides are TGCAGCGTTGTGGCAGACACCGGGGAGCTGTTTTTT.

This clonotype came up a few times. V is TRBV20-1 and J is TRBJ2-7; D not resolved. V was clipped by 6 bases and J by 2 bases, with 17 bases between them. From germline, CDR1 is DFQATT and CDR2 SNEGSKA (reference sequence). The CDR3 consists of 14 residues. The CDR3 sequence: CSAPMAGIPYEQYF. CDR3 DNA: TGCAGTGCCCCAATGGCAGGAATCCCCTACGAGCAGTACTTC.

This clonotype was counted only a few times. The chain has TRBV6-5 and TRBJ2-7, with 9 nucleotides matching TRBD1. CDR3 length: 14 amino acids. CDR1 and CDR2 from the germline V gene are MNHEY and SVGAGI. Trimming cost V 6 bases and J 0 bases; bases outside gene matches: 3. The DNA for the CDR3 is TGTGCCAGCAGCTGGGACAGGGCCTCCTACGAGCAGTACTTC. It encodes CASSWDRASYEQYF.

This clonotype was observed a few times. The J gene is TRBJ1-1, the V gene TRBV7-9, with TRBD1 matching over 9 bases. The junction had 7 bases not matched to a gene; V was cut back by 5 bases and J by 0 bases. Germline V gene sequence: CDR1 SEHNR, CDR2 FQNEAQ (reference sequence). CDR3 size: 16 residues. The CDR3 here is CASSPPGQGLNTEAFF. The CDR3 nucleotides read TGTGCCAGCAGCCCCCCCGGACAGGGGTTGAACACTGAAGCTTTCTTT.

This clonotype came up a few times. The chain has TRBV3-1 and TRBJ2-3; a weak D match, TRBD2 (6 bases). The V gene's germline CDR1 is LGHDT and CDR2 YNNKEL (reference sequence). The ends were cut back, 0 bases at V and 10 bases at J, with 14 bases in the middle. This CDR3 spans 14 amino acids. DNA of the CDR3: TGTGCCAGCAGCCAAGAGGGGAAGCGGGCCTCGCAGTATTTT. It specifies CASSQEGKRASQYF.

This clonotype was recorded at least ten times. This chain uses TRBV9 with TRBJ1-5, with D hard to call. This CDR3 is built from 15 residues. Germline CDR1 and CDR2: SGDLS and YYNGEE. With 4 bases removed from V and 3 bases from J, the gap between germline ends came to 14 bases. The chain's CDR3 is CASSSTGKDNQPQHF. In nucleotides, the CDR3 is TGTGCCAGCAGCTCGACGGGGAAAGACAATCAGCCCCAGCATTTT.

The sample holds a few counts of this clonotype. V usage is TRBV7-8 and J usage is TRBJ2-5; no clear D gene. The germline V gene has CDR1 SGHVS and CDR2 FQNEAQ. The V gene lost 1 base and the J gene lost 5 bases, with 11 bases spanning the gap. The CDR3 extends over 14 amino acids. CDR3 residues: CASSLGVNWETQYF. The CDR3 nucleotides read TGTGCCAGCAGCTTAGGGGTTAACTGGGAGACCCAGTACTTC.

CDR3 nucleotide sequence: TGCGCCAGCAGCGAGGGCTCCGCGGGGATCGGGGAGCTGTTTTTT. It codes for CASSEGSAGIGELFF. This rearrangement joins TRBV5-1 to TRBJ2-2; maybe TRBD2 (6 bases). Germline V lookup: CDR1 SGHRS, CDR2 YFSETQ. Trimming took off 4 bases at V and 7 bases at J, with 17 bases between the two ends. CDR3 length: 15 amino acids. Complete variable domain (other parts from reference TRBV5-1 and TRBJ2-2): KAGVTQTPRYLIKTRGQQVTLSCSPISGHRSVSWYQQTPGQGLQFLFEYFSETQRNKGNFPGRFSGRQFSNSRSEMNVSTLELGDSALYLCASSEGSAGIGELFFGEGSRLTVL.

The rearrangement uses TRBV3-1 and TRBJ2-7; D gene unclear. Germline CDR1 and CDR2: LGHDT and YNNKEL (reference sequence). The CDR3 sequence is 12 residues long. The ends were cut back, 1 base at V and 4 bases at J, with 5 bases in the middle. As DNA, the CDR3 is TGTGCCAGCAGCCAAGTGCAGTACGAGCAGTACTTC. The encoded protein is CASSQVQYEQYF.

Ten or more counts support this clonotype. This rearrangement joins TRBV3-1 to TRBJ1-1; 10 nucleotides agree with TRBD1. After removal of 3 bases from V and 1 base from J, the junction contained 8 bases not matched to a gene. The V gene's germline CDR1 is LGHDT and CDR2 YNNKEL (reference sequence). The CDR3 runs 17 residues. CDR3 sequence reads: CASSHFPGQGPNTEAFF. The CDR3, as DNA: TGTGCCAGCAGCCATTTCCCGGGACAGGGGCCGAACACTGAAGCTTTCTTT. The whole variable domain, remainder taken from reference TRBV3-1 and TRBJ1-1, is DTAVSQTPKYLVTQMGNDKSIKCEQNLGHDTMYWYKQDSKKFLKIMFSYNNKELIINETVPNRFSPKSPDKAHLNLHINSLELGDSAVYFCASSHFPGQGPNTEAFFGQGTRLTVV.

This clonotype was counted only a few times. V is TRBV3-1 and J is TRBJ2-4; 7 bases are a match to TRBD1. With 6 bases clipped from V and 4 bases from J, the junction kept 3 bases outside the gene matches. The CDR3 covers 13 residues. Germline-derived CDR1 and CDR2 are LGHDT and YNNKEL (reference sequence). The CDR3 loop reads CASSKGQKNIQYF. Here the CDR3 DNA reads TGTGCCAGCAGTAAGGGACAGAAAAACATTCAGTACTTC.

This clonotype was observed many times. CDR3 protein: CSASLGASGSPGEQYF. Written as DNA, the CDR3 is TGCAGTGCTAGTCTTGGTGCTAGCGGGTCCCCGGGGGAGCAGTACTTC. The chain has TRBV20-1 and TRBJ2-7, with TRBD2 matching over 8 bases. V lost 3 bases to trimming and J lost 7 bases; unmatched junction nucleotides: 17. There are 16 residues in the CDR3. The germline gives CDR1 DFQATT, CDR2 SNEGSKA (reference sequence).

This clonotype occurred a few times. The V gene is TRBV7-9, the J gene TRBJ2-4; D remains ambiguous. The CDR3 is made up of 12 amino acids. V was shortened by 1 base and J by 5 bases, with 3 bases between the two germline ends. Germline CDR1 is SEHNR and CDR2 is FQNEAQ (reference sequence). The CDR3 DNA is TGTGCCAGCAGCTTAGTGGAAAACATTCAGTACTTC. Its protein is CASSLVENIQYF.

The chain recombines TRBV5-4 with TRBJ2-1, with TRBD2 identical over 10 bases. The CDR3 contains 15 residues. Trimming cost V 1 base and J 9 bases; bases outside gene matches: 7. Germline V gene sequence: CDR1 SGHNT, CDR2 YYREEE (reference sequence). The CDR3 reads CASSLPAGGGSEQFF. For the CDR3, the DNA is TGTGCCAGCAGCTTGCCAGCGGGAGGGGGAAGTGAGCAGTTCTTC.

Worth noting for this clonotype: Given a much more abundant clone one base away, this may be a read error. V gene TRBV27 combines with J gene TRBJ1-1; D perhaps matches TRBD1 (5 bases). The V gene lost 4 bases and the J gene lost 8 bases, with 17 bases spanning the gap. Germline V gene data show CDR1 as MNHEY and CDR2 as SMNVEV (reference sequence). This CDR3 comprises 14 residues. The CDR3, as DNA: TGTGCCAGCAGTTCAAATCAGGGCCTGGGGGAAGCTTTCTTT. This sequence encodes CASSSNQGLGEAFF.

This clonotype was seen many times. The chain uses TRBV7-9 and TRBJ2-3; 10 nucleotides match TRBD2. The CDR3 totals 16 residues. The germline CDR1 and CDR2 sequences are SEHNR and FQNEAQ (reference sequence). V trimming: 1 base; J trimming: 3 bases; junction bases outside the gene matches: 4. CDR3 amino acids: CASSLGVTSGTDTQYF. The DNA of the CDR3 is TGTGCCAGCAGCTTAGGTGTGACTAGCGGGACAGATACGCAGTATTTT.

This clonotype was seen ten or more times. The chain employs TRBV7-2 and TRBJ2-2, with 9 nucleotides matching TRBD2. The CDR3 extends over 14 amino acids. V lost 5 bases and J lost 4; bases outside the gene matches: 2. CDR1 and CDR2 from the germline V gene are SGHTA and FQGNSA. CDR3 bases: TGTGCCAGCAGCAATAGCGGGAGCACCGGGGAGCTGTTTTTT. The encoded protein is CASSNSGSTGELFF.

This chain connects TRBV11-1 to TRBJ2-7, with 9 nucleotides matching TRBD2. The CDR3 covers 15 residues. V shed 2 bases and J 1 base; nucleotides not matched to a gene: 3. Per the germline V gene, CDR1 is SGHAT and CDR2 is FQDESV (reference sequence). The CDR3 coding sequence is TGTGCCAGCAGCTTATGGCGGGAGGGGTCCTACGAGCAGTACTTC. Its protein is CASSLWREGSYEQYF.

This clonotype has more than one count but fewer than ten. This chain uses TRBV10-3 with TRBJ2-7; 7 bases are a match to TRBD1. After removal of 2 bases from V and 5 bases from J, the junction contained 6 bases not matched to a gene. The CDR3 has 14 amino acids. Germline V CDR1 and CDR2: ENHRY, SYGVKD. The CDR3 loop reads CAISERTGRNEQYF. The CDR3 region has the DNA TGTGCCATCAGTGAGAGGACAGGTCGTAACGAGCAGTACTTC.

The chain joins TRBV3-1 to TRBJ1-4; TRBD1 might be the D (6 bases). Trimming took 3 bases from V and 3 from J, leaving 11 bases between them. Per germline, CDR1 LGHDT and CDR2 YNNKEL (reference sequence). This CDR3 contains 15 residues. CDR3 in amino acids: CASSHGTSSNEKLFF. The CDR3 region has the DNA TGTGCCAGCAGCCACGGGACAAGTTCTAATGAAAAACTGTTTTTT.

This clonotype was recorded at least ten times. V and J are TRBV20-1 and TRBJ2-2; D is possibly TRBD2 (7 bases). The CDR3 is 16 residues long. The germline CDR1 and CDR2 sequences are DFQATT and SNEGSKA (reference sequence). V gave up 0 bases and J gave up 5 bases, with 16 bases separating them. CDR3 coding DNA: TGCAGTGCTAGAGATTTGTCAGGGGAGGGGACCGGGGAGCTGTTTTTT. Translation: CSARDLSGEGTGELFF.

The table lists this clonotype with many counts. The CDR3 DNA follows: TGTGCCAGCTCACCGGCAATTAGCGCTGAAGCTTTCTTT. It translates to CASSPAISAEAFF. This chain links TRBV18 with TRBJ1-1; D remains unclear. V gave up 3 bases and J gave up 6 bases, with 11 bases separating them. Germline V gene data show CDR1 as KGHSH and CDR2 as LQKENI. The CDR3 spans 13 residues.

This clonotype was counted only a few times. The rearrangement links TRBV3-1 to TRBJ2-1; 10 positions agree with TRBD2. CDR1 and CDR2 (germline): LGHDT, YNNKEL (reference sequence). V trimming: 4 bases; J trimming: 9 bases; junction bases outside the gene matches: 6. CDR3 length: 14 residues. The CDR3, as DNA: TGTGCCAGCAGCCCGGTAGCGGGAGGTCTTGAGCAGTTCTTC. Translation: CASSPVAGGLEQFF.

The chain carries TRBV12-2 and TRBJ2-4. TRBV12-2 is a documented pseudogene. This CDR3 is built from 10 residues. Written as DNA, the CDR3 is TGTGCAAGAGACAAAAACATTCAGTGCTTC. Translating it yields CARDKNIQCF.